This record covers a single T cell receptor beta chain. The record originates from a study of blood T cell repertoires in COVID-19. Trimming removed 6 bases from V and 8 bases from J; junction bases left unmatched: 4. The CDR3 has 13 residues. Sequencing used immunoSEQ multiplex PCR; TCRdb keeps in-frame clones, though not all of them. The sample lists 70,000 or so clones, approximately 83% seen once, with about 6.5% in the top ten. Sequencing was performed on peripheral blood. The receptor was derived from a woman aged 60-75 years with acute or convalescent COVID-19. The V and J genes are TRBV12-3 or TRBV12-4 and TRBJ1-4; the match to TRBD1 covers 9 bases. CDR3 DNA sequence: TGTGCCAGCAGACAGGGGGCGCGAGAAAAACTGTTTTTT. This encodes CASRQGAREKLFF.